This entry lists 22 T cell receptor beta chains sequenced from one sample in a study of cytomegalovirus exposure and HLA in healthy donors. Produced via immunoSEQ multiplex PCR; TCRdb's table is partial and in-frame only. The sample lists some 120,000 clones, 85% to 90% occurring once. The sequencing input was PBMCs. The receptors stem from a woman aged 18 to 35 in good health and CMV-seronegative.

The V and J genes are TRBV11-3 and TRBJ2-7; possible D gene TRBD2, 6 bases. The V end was cut by 1 base, the J end by 1 base, with 8 bases between. CDR3 length: 14 residues. Germline-derived CDR1 and CDR2 are SGHNT and YENEEA. The CDR3 coding sequence is TGTGCCAGCAGCTTAGCGGGGGATTCCTACGAGCAGTACTTC. Translating gives CASSLAGDSYEQYF.

The rearrangement joins TRBV5-6 to TRBJ2-1; a weak D match, TRBD1 (7 bases). Germline V gene lookup returns CDR1 SGHDT and CDR2 YYEEEE. Between the trimmed V and J ends, which lost 0 bases and 5 bases, there was a span of 15 bases. The CDR3 has 16 residues. The DNA for the CDR3 is TGTGCCAGCAGCTTGGAGCGGACAGGAGGGAACAATGAGCAGTTCTTC. This codes for CASSLERTGGNNEQFF.

CDR3 sequence reads: CASREKLRQGYGYTF. The CDR3 coding sequence is TGTGCCAGCAGGGAAAAATTAAGACAGGGCTATGGCTACACCTTC. The rearrangement joins TRBV2 to TRBJ1-2, with 7 bases identical to TRBD1. The CDR3 spans 15 residues. V was pared by 6 bases and J by 4 bases, with 11 bases of the junction left unmatched. CDR1 is SNHLY, CDR2 FYNNEI, per germline.

The gene calls are TRBV6-5 and TRBJ1-5, with D uncertain. The germline V gene encodes CDR1 MNHEY and CDR2 SVGAGI. The CDR3 has 15 residues. Trimming cost V 6 bases and J 0 bases, with 12 bases left between them. DNA for the CDR3: TGTGCCAGCAGACTTGACACATATAGCAATCAGCCCCAGCATTTT. This sequence encodes CASRLDTYSNQPQHF.

This clone was recorded a few times. The rearrangement links TRBV2 to TRBJ2-7, with 8 bases matching TRBD2. Germline CDR1 SNHLY, CDR2 FYNNEI. The CDR3 loop spans 13 amino acids. The V segment lost 6 bases and the J segment 2 bases; nucleotides outside the gene matches: 3. The CDR3 nucleotides read TGTGCCAGCAGGGTGACTAGCGCCTACGAGCAGTACTTC. This codes for CASRVTSAYEQYF.

This clone has just a few counts. This sequence joins TRBV19 and TRBJ2-7; a possible D gene is TRBD2 (6 bases). The CDR3 length is 14 residues. V lost 5 bases to trimming and J lost 2 bases, with 13 bases between them. Germline V lookup: CDR1 LNHDA, CDR2 SQIVND (reference sequence). CDR3 DNA: TGTGCCAGTAGTGTCGGTCTAGCGCCCTACGAGCAGTACTTC. Protein sequence: CASSVGLAPYEQYF.

V and J are TRBV28 and TRBJ1-2; 9 bases agree with TRBD1. V lost 5 bases, J lost 4 bases, and 14 bases stayed unmatched. Germline V gives CDR1 MDHEN, CDR2 SYDVKM. The CDR3 has 17 residues. In DNA form, the CDR3 reads TGTGCCAGCAGTCCACCGGGACAGGGAATGGCGGCCTATGGCTACACCTTC. Translation: CASSPPGQGMAAYGYTF.

The gene calls are TRBV28 and TRBJ2-7; 12 positions agree with TRBD2. J gave up 5 bases and V 8 bases, and 4 bases lay outside the gene matches. Germline loops: CDR1 MDHEN, CDR2 SYDVKM. The CDR3 spans 13 residues. CDR3 amino acids: CASGGLAGDEQYF. The CDR3 bases are TGTGCCAGCGGGGGACTAGCGGGTGACGAGCAGTACTTC.

The CDR3: CASSYTGGSGNTIYF. CDR3 bases: TGTGCCAGCAGTTACACCGGGGGTTCTGGAAACACCATATATTTT. This sequence joins TRBV6-6 and TRBJ1-3; D possibly corresponds to TRBD1 (5 bases). This CDR3 region has 15 residues. The V end was cut by 2 bases, the J end by 1 base, with 9 bases between. Germline loops: CDR1 MNHNY, CDR2 SVGAGI (reference sequence).

This clone was detected once. The chain carries TRBV6-5 and TRBJ1-1, with a weak D call TRBD1 (6 bases). V shed 4 bases and J shed 7 bases, with 13 bases lying between them. Germline values: CDR1 MNHEY, CDR2 SVGAGI. CDR3 length: 13 amino acids. Here the CDR3 DNA reads TGTGCCAGCAGTTCCGCGACAGGCTATGAAGCTTTCTTT. This codes for CASSSATGYEAFF.

The V call is TRBV4-1, the J call TRBJ2-5, with TRBD1 as a possible D gene (5 bases). The CDR3 covers 14 residues. The V end was cut by 1 base, the J end by 5 bases, with 11 bases between. Germline V CDR1 and CDR2: MGHRA, YSYEKL. The CDR3, as DNA: TGCGCCAGCAGCCAAGGGACAACGGTGGAGACCCAGTACTTC. Its protein is CASSQGTTVETQYF.

The CDR3 nucleotides are TGTGCCAGCAGTGGTTTCTGGGGGCGGAACACCGGGGAGCTGTTTTTT. As protein: CASSGFWGRNTGELFF. This chain uses TRBV6-1 with TRBJ2-2; TRBD1 is a possible D gene (6 bases). The CDR3 runs to 16 residues. Germline CDR1 is MNHNS and CDR2 is SASEGT. V was trimmed by 4 bases and J by 1 base, leaving 13 bases between them.

This clone was seen only a few times. V gene TRBV25-1 combines with J gene TRBJ1-1; the D is unclear. This CDR3 is 11 amino acids long. V shed 3 bases and J shed 11 bases, with 10 bases lying between them. CDR1 is MGHDK and CDR2 is SYGVNS in the germline V gene. In nucleotides, the CDR3 is TGTGCCAGCAGTGATTACCTCGCGGCTTTCTTT. Translation: CASSDYLAAFF.

The chain is built from TRBV30 and TRBJ2-1, with 12 positions matching TRBD2. Germline-derived CDR1 and CDR2 are GTSNPN and SVGIG (reference sequence). Unmatched junction bases numbered 10, after V lost 7 bases and J lost 9 bases. The length of the CDR3 is 14 residues. In DNA form, the CDR3 reads TGTGCCTTGGAAAGGACTAGCGGGGCCAGTGAGCAGTTCTTC. Amino acid sequence: CALERTSGASEQFF. The full variable domain, rest sourced from reference TRBV30 and TRBJ2-1, is SQTIHQWPATLVQPVGSPLSLECTVEGTSNPNLYWYRQAAGRGLQLLFYSVGIGQISSEVPQNLSASRPQDRQFILSSKKLLLSDSGFYLCALERTSGASEQFFGPGTRLTVL.

The rearrangement uses TRBV29-1 and TRBJ2-5, with 9 bases matching TRBD1. CDR1 is SQVTM and CDR2 is ANQGSEA in the germline V gene. The V gene end was trimmed by 4 bases and the J gene end by 7 bases; junction bases not matched to a gene: 10. The CDR3 is 14 amino acids. CDR3 DNA sequence: TGCAGCGTTGTGGACAGGGGCAAGTCGGGGACCCAGTACTTC. It translates to CSVVDRGKSGTQYF.

Notes on this clone: The junction does not match germline at one end; this may be a read error. J is TRBJ2-1 and V is TRBV11-2; 9 positions agree with TRBD2. This CDR3 contains 15 residues. Germline loops: CDR1 SGHAT, CDR2 FQNNGV. CDR3 loop: CASSSQVAGELVVIF. In DNA, the CDR3 is TGTGCCAGCAGCTCCCAGGTAGCGGGGGAACTCGTGGTAATCTTC.

This clone was seen just once. This sequence joins TRBV23-1 and TRBJ1-5; unclear D gene. TRBV23-1 is an open reading frame whose function is uncertain. Between the trimmed V and J ends, which lost 0 bases and 0 bases, there was a span of 12 bases. The CDR3 consists of 17 residues. The CDR3 sequence: CASSQSPREGSNQPQHF. Written as DNA, the CDR3 is TGCGCCAGCAGTCAATCTCCGCGGGAAGGTAGCAATCAGCCCCAGCATTTT.

The chain joins TRBV6-5 to TRBJ1-3; a weak D match, TRBD1 (5 bases). Between the trimmed V and J ends, which lost 5 bases and 2 bases, there was a span of 13 bases. This CDR3 is built from 15 residues. Germline CDR1 is MNHEY and CDR2 is SVGAGI. CDR3 sequence (DNA): TGTGCCAGCAGTACCCCCGGGGGGACTGGAAACACCATATATTTT. Translating it yields CASSTPGGTGNTIYF.

The rearrangement links TRBV7-9 to TRBJ2-7, with 11 bases identical to TRBD1. The ends lost 3 bases at V and 3 bases at J; junction bases unmatched: 1. The CDR3 is 14 amino acids. The germline V gene has CDR1 SEHNR and CDR2 FQNEAQ (reference sequence). CDR3 nucleotides: TGTGCCAGCAGCTTGGACAGGGGGCTCTACGAGCAGTACTTC. This sequence encodes CASSLDRGLYEQYF.

The V call is TRBV19, the J call TRBJ2-5, with a weak D call TRBD2 (5 bases). V shed 5 bases and J shed 2 bases, with 15 bases lying between them. CDR1 and CDR2 (germline): LNHDA, SQIVND (reference sequence). CDR3 length: 15 residues. CDR3 in DNA: TGTGCCAGTAGTGCAATTATCGGAGGACAAGAGACCCAGTACTTC. Amino acid sequence: CASSAIIGGQETQYF.

V and J are TRBV11-3 and TRBJ1-4, with no clear D. The CDR3 is 14 amino acids. V shed 4 bases and J shed 8 bases, with 14 bases lying between them. Per germline, CDR1 SGHNT and CDR2 YENEEA. The CDR3 sequence is CASSSDVRGEKLFF. The CDR3 DNA reads as TGTGCCAGCAGCTCGGACGTCAGAGGGGAAAAACTGTTTTTT.

The chain employs TRBV2 and TRBJ2-2; D ambiguous. The ends were cut back, 2 bases at V and 7 bases at J, with 5 bases in the middle. This CDR3 spans 12 amino acids. Germline loops: CDR1 SNHLY, CDR2 FYNNEI. This CDR3 reads CASSEFVGELFF. In nucleotides, the CDR3 is TGTGCCAGCAGTGAATTCGTCGGGGAGCTGTTTTTT. Using reference TRBV2 and TRBJ2-2 for the parts outside the CDR3, the full variable domain is EPEVTQTPSHQVTQMGQEVILRCVPISNHLYFYWYRQILGQKVEFLVSFYNNEISEKSEIFDDQFSVERPDGSNFTLKIRSTKLEDSAMYFCASSEFVGELFFGEGSRLTVL.